The 30 T cell receptor beta chains below all came from one sample that was sequenced in a study of cytomegalovirus exposure and HLA in healthy donors. Amplification used 60 Vbeta primers and 13 Jbeta primers. Clones were sequenced by immunoSEQ multiplex PCR, and TCRdb holds only the in-frame ones, with some missing. This sample contains approximately 96,000 clones. Sequenced input: PBMCs. These receptor sequences come from a girl aged 5-17 years in good health and CMV-seropositive.

The J gene is TRBJ1-2, the V gene TRBV7-9; 9 nucleotides match TRBD1. Trimming took 4 bases from V and 4 from J; bases not matched to a gene: 4. The CDR3 loop spans 14 amino acids. Germline V gene lookup returns CDR1 SEHNR and CDR2 FQNEAQ (reference sequence). The CDR3 loop reads CASSSDRGAYGYTF. The CDR3 DNA follows: TGTGCCAGCAGCTCGGACAGGGGAGCCTATGGCTACACCTTC.

The V call is TRBV11-3, the J call TRBJ1-6; D is perhaps TRBD1 (6 bases). V lost 6 bases to trimming and J lost 0 bases, with 9 bases between them. CDR1 and CDR2 from the germline V gene are SGHNT and YENEEA. This CDR3 region has 15 residues. CDR3 DNA sequence: TGTGCCAGCAGACGGACAGACTCCTATAATTCACCCCTCCACTTT. This sequence encodes CASRRTDSYNSPLHF. The variable domain in full, completed from reference TRBV11-3 and TRBJ1-6, reads EAGVVQSPRYKIIEKKQPVAFWCNPISGHNTLYWYLQNLGQGPELLIRYENEEAVDDSQLPKDRFSAERLKGVDSTLKIQPAELGDSAVYLCASRRTDSYNSPLHFGNGTRLTVT.

Here the CDR3 reads CASSFGTGGGNYGYTF. CDR3 nucleotides: TGTGCCAGCAGCTTTGGGACAGGGGGCGGTAACTATGGCTACACCTTC. The chain employs TRBV5-5 and TRBJ1-2; 12 bases fit TRBD1. Germline-derived CDR1 and CDR2 are SGHKS and YYEKEE (reference sequence). This CDR3 contains 16 residues. The V and J ends lost 2 bases and 1 base, in that order; junction bases with no gene match: 3.

As regards this clone: The sample contains more than one DNA sequence encoding this CDR3. This chain connects TRBV4-1 to TRBJ2-7; possibly TRBD2 for D (5 bases). From germline, CDR1 is MGHRA and CDR2 YSYEKL. V shed 3 bases and J shed 6 bases, with 6 bases lying between them. This CDR3 contains 11 residues. CDR3 nucleotide sequence: TGCGCCAGCAGCCAGGGAGCCGAGCAGTACTTC. It specifies CASSQGAEQYF.

The chain joins TRBV7-2 to TRBJ2-2; 12 bases align to TRBD2. This CDR3 region has 17 residues. Per germline, CDR1 SGHTA and CDR2 FQGNSA. V gave up 5 bases and J gave up 7 bases; unmatched junction bases: 11. The CDR3 coding sequence is TGTGCCAGCAGCAACCCTAGCGGGGGGGTAGGGGTCGGGGAGCTGTTTTTT. It codes for CASSNPSGGVGVGELFF.

J is TRBJ2-5 and V is TRBV18, with a possible D match to TRBD2 (5 bases). Germline-derived CDR1 and CDR2 are KGHSH and LQKENI. Trimming cost V 6 bases and J 5 bases, with 13 bases left between them. The CDR3 contains 13 residues. CDR3 sequence: CASSGNGRETQYF. CDR3 DNA sequence: TGTGCCAGCTCCGGGAACGGCCGGGAGACCCAGTACTTC.

This sequence joins TRBV29-1 and TRBJ2-5, with TRBD2 matching 7 bases. V was pared by 7 bases and J by 0 bases, with 8 bases of the junction left unmatched. Germline CDR1 SQVTM, CDR2 ANQGSEA. CDR3 length: 14 residues. The CDR3 sequence is CSARLADYQETQYF. DNA for the CDR3: TGCAGCGCAAGGCTAGCGGACTACCAAGAGACCCAGTACTTC.

This sequence joins TRBV6-1 and TRBJ2-7; 8 nucleotides agree with TRBD2. The CDR3 has 15 residues. The germline CDR1 and CDR2 sequences are MNHNS and SASEGT. Losses at the gene ends were 6 bases for V and 5 bases for J; bases not matched to a gene: 12. CDR3 coding DNA: TGTGCCAGCAGCGATTCGGACGCGACTAGCGACGAGCAGTACGTC. Its protein product is CASSDSDATSDEQYV.

This sequence joins TRBV2 and TRBJ1-1, with D maybe TRBD1 (6 bases). The germline V gene has CDR1 SNHLY and CDR2 FYNNEI. V was clipped by 11 bases and J by 0 bases, with 13 bases between them. There are 13 residues in the CDR3. The CDR3 DNA is TGTGCCGGCTCAGGGGATTTGAACACTGAAGCTTTCTTT. It yields the protein CAGSGDLNTEAFF. The whole variable domain, remainder taken from reference TRBV2 and TRBJ1-1, is EPEVTQTPSHQVTQMGQEVILRCVPISNHLYFYWYRQILGQKVEFLVSFYNNEISEKSEIFDDQFSVERPDGSNFTLKIRSTKLEDSAMYFCAGSGDLNTEAFFGQGTRLTVV.

This chain uses TRBV7-9 with TRBJ1-1; D is uncertain. Per the germline V gene, CDR1 is SEHNR and CDR2 is FQNEAQ (reference sequence). Trimming cost V 3 bases and J 1 base, with 9 bases left between them. This CDR3 region has 14 residues. CDR3 loop: CASSFGDANTEAFF. As DNA, the CDR3 is TGTGCCAGCAGCTTCGGAGACGCGAACACTGAAGCTTTCTTT.

The V call is TRBV4-3, the J call TRBJ2-3, with a tentative D call TRBD2 (6 bases). Trimming took off 1 base at V and 2 bases at J, with 13 bases between the two ends. Looked up from germline, CDR1 is LGHNA and CDR2 is YSLEER. The CDR3 sequence is 16 residues long. The CDR3, as DNA: TGCGCCAGCAGCCAAGGGGGGGACCTTAACACAGATACGCAGTATTTT. Translation: CASSQGGDLNTDTQYF.

The chain combines TRBV6-6 with TRBJ1-2; 9 bases are shared with TRBD1. Germline loops: CDR1 MNHNY, CDR2 SVGAGI (reference sequence). CDR3 length: 11 amino acids. Unmatched junction bases numbered 2, after V lost 8 bases and J lost 7 bases. The CDR3: CASGTGLGYTF. DNA for the CDR3: TGTGCCAGCGGGACAGGGCTTGGCTACACCTTC.

This chain uses TRBV6-5 with TRBJ1-1; 8 bases are shared with TRBD1. Germline loops: CDR1 MNHEY, CDR2 SVGAGI. The CDR3 is 13 residues long. With 4 bases clipped from V and 6 bases from J, the junction kept 4 bases outside the gene matches. The CDR3: CASSSQGEPEAFF. In DNA, the CDR3 is TGTGCCAGCAGTTCACAGGGGGAGCCTGAAGCTTTCTTT.

The chain joins TRBV6-5 to TRBJ1-2; 9 bases are a match to TRBD1. This CDR3 has 14 amino acids. The V gene end was trimmed by 5 bases and the J gene end by 7 bases; junction bases not matched to a gene: 8. Germline V lookup: CDR1 MNHEY, CDR2 SVGAGI. CDR3 sequence: CASSRTGVGGGYTF. DNA for the CDR3: TGTGCCAGCAGTCGGACAGGGGTGGGGGGTGGCTACACCTTC.

The rearrangement joins TRBV5-6 to TRBJ2-7, with 8 bases matching TRBD1. The CDR3 extends over 15 amino acids. Germline V gives CDR1 SGHDT, CDR2 YYEEEE. J was trimmed by 6 bases and V by 5 bases; bases with no gene match: 13. CDR3 protein: CASRSDREVKREQYV. The DNA of the CDR3 is TGTGCCAGCAGATCGGACAGGGAGGTCAAACGCGAGCAGTACGTC.

V is TRBV19 and J is TRBJ1-5, with 12 bases lining up with TRBD1. Germline CDR1 LNHDA, CDR2 SQIVND (reference sequence). With 5 bases clipped from V and 4 bases from J, the junction kept 3 bases outside the gene matches. The CDR3 consists of 15 residues. The CDR3 nucleotides are TGTGCCAGTAGTGGGGGACAGGGGGCGAATCAGCCCCAGCATTTT. Its protein product is CASSGGQGANQPQHF.

The chain couples TRBV7-6 to TRBJ1-3; possibly TRBD1 for D (5 bases). Germline CDR1 is SGHVS and CDR2 is FNYEAQ. The CDR3 extends over 16 amino acids. Trimming cost V 1 base and J 7 bases, with 17 bases left between them. CDR3 coding DNA: TGTGCCAGCAGCTTAGTGTCGCGGGAAAAGGGGAACACCATATATTTT. This sequence encodes CASSLVSREKGNTIYF.

This chain joins TRBV4-3 and TRBJ2-2, with D maybe TRBD1 (6 bases). The CDR3 covers 17 residues. Deletions cut 2 bases from V and 4 bases from J, with 17 bases between. Germline V gives CDR1 LGHNA, CDR2 YSLEER. Here the CDR3 reads CASSQSLGGTGTGELFF. CDR3 DNA: TGCGCCAGCAGCCAATCGTTAGGGGGAACGGGCACCGGGGAGCTGTTTTTT.

V usage is TRBV12-5 and J usage is TRBJ2-5, with D possibly being TRBD2 (5 bases). Trimming removed 6 bases at V and 7 bases at J, with 15 bases between. The V gene's germline CDR1 is LGHNT and CDR2 FRNRAP. CDR3 length: 13 residues. CDR3 in amino acids: CASGSGLETTQYF. In DNA, the CDR3 is TGTGCTAGTGGCTCCGGACTGGAGACGACCCAGTACTTC. Using reference TRBV12-5 and TRBJ2-5 for the parts outside the CDR3, the full variable domain is DARVTQTPRHKVTEMGQEVTMRCQPILGHNTVFWYRQTMMQGLELLAYFRNRAPLDDSGMPKDRFSAEMPDATLATLKIQPSEPRDSAVYFCASGSGLETTQYFGPGTRLLVL.

The chain combines TRBV6-5 with TRBJ2-7; 12 bases map to TRBD2. Germline V lookup: CDR1 MNHEY, CDR2 SVGAGI. J lost 2 bases, V lost 4 bases, and 3 bases had no gene match. The CDR3 consists of 15 residues. The DNA of the CDR3 is TGTGCCAGCAGTTTACTAGCGGGGGGCGCCTACGAGCAGTACTTC. The encoded protein is CASSLLAGGAYEQYF.

This rearrangement joins TRBV7-9 to TRBJ1-1, with D perhaps TRBD1 (6 bases). CDR3 length: 13 residues. Germline V gene lookup returns CDR1 SEHNR and CDR2 FQNEAQ (reference sequence). Between the trimmed V and J ends, which lost 4 bases and 4 bases, there was a span of 10 bases. CDR3 region: CASSSQGLTEAFF. In DNA, the CDR3 is TGTGCCAGCAGCTCACAGGGCCTCACTGAAGCTTTCTTT.

V usage is TRBV4-3 and J usage is TRBJ2-3; no clear D gene. The V gene lost 3 bases and the J gene lost 0 bases, with 10 bases spanning the gap. CDR3 length: 15 amino acids. Germline V gives CDR1 LGHNA, CDR2 YSLEER. Here the CDR3 reads CASSQETESTDTQYF. Written as DNA, the CDR3 is TGCGCCAGCAGCCAGGAGACGGAGAGCACAGATACGCAGTATTTT.

The chain has TRBV28 and TRBJ1-2; no clear D. V gave up 5 bases and J gave up 7 bases, with 14 bases separating them. This CDR3 spans 13 amino acids. CDR1 and CDR2 (germline): MDHEN, SYDVKM. CDR3 protein: CASSVRRSFGYTF. CDR3 bases: TGTGCCAGCAGTGTCCGCCGAAGCTTTGGCTACACCTTC.

The chain is built from TRBV4-3 and TRBJ1-5, with D unresolved. Germline values: CDR1 LGHNA, CDR2 YSLEER. CDR3 length: 15 amino acids. V was cut by 1 base and J by 4 bases, with 11 bases left in between. In nucleotides, the CDR3 is TGCGCCAGCAGCCAAGTTTTTGCGGTGAATCAGCCCCAGCATTTT. Its translation: CASSQVFAVNQPQHF.

In DNA, the CDR3 is TGTGCCAGTAGTCATACACAGGGAGACGGCTACACCTTC. Its translation: CASSHTQGDGYTF. The chain is built from TRBV19 and TRBJ1-2, with TRBD1 as a possible D gene (6 bases). V lost 5 bases, J lost 8 bases, and 15 bases lay in between. Germline V gives CDR1 LNHDA, CDR2 SQIVND (reference sequence). CDR3 length equals 13 residues.

The chain is built from TRBV19 and TRBJ1-3, with TRBD1 matching over 10 bases. The CDR3 extends over 16 amino acids. The germline CDR1 and CDR2 sequences are LNHDA and SQIVND (reference sequence). Unmatched junction bases numbered 6, after V lost 2 bases and J lost 5 bases. The CDR3 here is CASSIRGTGVRNTIYF. The CDR3 DNA reads as TGTGCCAGTAGTATACGCGGGACAGGGGTGCGAAACACCATATATTTT.

The chain is built from TRBV2 and TRBJ1-2; 10 bases line up with TRBD1. J lost 6 bases, V lost 6 bases, and 13 bases had no gene match. CDR3 length: 16 amino acids. From germline, CDR1 is SNHLY and CDR2 FYNNEI. DNA of the CDR3: TGTGCCAGCAGCTTTTTCCTGACAGGGGGCGCGGATGGCTACACCTTC. Translation: CASSFFLTGGADGYTF.

This CDR3 reads CASSLDSHYEQYV. The CDR3 coding sequence is TGCGCCAGCAGCCTTGACAGTCACTACGAGCAGTACGTC. The J gene is TRBJ2-7, the V gene TRBV5-1; tentatively, D is TRBD1 (5 bases). This CDR3 region has 13 residues. V lost 4 bases to trimming and J lost 3 bases, with 11 bases between them. Germline assignment: CDR1 SGHRS and CDR2 YFSETQ.

The rearrangement links TRBV7-9 to TRBJ1-1, with D perhaps TRBD1 (6 bases). CDR3 length: 16 amino acids. Germline loops: CDR1 SEHNR, CDR2 FQNEAQ (reference sequence). V lost 5 bases and J 2 bases, leaving 18 bases between the germline ends. The CDR3 sequence is CASSPYPGQGNTEAFF. DNA for the CDR3: TGTGCCAGCAGCCCATATCCGGGACAAGGTAACACTGAAGCTTTCTTT.

This chain links TRBV5-4 with TRBJ2-5; 8 nucleotides match TRBD2. V was clipped by 2 bases and J by 5 bases; unmatched bases: 11. The CDR3 is 16 residues long. Germline V gene sequence: CDR1 SGHNT, CDR2 YYREEE (reference sequence). This chain's CDR3 is CASSFDGGALVETQYF. CDR3 nucleotide sequence: TGTGCCAGCAGCTTCGACGGGGGGGCCCTAGTGGAGACCCAGTACTTC.